A selection of T cell receptor beta chains follows, all from one sample in a study of blood T cell repertoires in COVID-19. The repertoire was sequenced with immunoSEQ multiplex PCR; TCRdb's copy has only in-frame clones and lacks some. This table holds hundreds of thousands of clones, 75% to 90% found once. Sequenced: PBMCs or T cells enriched from blood (not recorded which). The receptors here all came from a young man who had recovered from COVID-19. The CDR3 runs from the conserved cysteine through the conserved F or W. Fields, in order: V gene, J gene, D gene, CDR3 protein. The D gene is left open where the match is weak.

>TRBV7-2|TRBJ1-4|TRBD1
CASSLAGTGTEKLFF
>TRBV7-8|TRBJ2-7|TRBD1
CASSSLTGEYEQYF
>TRBV11-2|TRBJ2-5|TRBD2
CASSLGFSGAQTQYF
>TRBV19|TRBJ1-6|NA
CASSSQGNSPLHF
>TRBV29-1|TRBJ2-7|NA
CSVEAFYEQYF
>TRBV5-1|TRBJ2-1|TRBD2
CASSLSSGAYNEQFF
>TRBV2|TRBJ2-7|TRBD1
CASWTGIREKSYF
>TRBV7-2|TRBJ2-3|NA
CASSLDISTDTQYF
>TRBV7-9|TRBJ2-2|NA
CASSQRRLGNTGELFF
>TRBV10-3|TRBJ2-5|TRBD2
CAISEGLAGEGTQYF
>TRBV24-1|TRBJ1-2|TRBD1
CATRGDSTYGYTF
>TRBV5-6|TRBJ2-7|TRBD1
CASSSYTGANSYEQYF
>TRBV28|TRBJ2-3|TRBD2
CAGRAGGHLTQYF
>TRBV7-3|TRBJ2-3|NA
CASSVNPGAADTQYF
>TRBV9|TRBJ1-5|NA
CASSASGSGQPQHF
>TRBV6-5|TRBJ1-1|NA
CASGVPRGTAFF
>TRBV5-1|TRBJ2-2|TRBD1
CASTLPGQTNTGELFF
>TRBV19|TRBJ2-1|TRBD2
CASSTTSGRVRYNEQFF
>TRBV15|TRBJ2-2|TRBD2
CATSMKAGVTGTGELFF
>TRBV6-1|TRBJ2-7|TRBD1
CASSEAGTVRTYEQYF
>TRBV6-5|TRBJ1-5|TRBD1
CASSSGQGGQPQHF
>TRBV11-2|TRBJ2-3|NA
CASSFTGSVDTQYF
>TRBV28|TRBJ2-1|TRBD2
CASSLTLAGPYNEQFF
>TRBV6-5|TRBJ1-3|NA
CASSPGLRGNTIYF
>TRBV30|TRBJ1-6|NA
CAWSSFLASPLHF
>TRBV11-2|TRBJ2-2|TRBD2
CASSSIRLAGNTGELFF
>TRBV5-6|TRBJ1-1|NA
CASSRGRTTEAFF
>TRBV14|TRBJ2-3|TRBD2
CASSQVAGLAIGTQYF
>TRBV6-1|TRBJ1-4|NA
CASTLRSAANEKLFF
>TRBV19|TRBJ1-1|NA
CASRGPHGRTEAFF
>TRBV7-6|TRBJ2-2|NA
CASTKLVATGELFF
>TRBV7-2|TRBJ1-2|NA
CASSLDRSYYGYTF
>TRBV3-1/TRBV3-2|TRBJ2-5|TRBD2
CASSQAPSGRVGETQYF
>TRBV19|TRBJ2-7|TRBD2
CASSIFASGSGEQYF
>TRBV5-1|TRBJ2-2|TRBD1
CASSVTGDTGELFF
>TRBV2|TRBJ2-7|TRBD2
CASSEGGLVFYEQYF
>TRBV12-3/TRBV12-4|TRBJ2-7|NA
CASSGGAREQYF
>TRBV5-1|TRBJ2-3|TRBD2
CASSLALAGVRDTQYF
>TRBV3-1/TRBV3-2|TRBJ2-3|TRBD2
CASRDPGTSGPTQYF